What follows describes a single T cell receptor (beta chain). The record originates from a study of shared clonotypes between healthy human individuals. This was a deep-level run. Each PCR replicate run on unsorted PBMC took in approximately 300 ng DNA, tens of thousands of T cell genomes. Profiled with immunoSEQ multiplex PCR; TCRdb holds only in-frame clones, not every one. The sample has about 490,000 clones, approximately 84% seen once. In germline, CDR1 is SGDLS, CDR2 YYNGEE. The CDR3 length is 16 residues. The J segment lost 4 bases and the V segment lost 4 bases, leaving 12 bases of the junction unmatched. None of the donors, who were healthy HIV-negative adults, had recently had acute infections or vaccinations.

The receptor comes from a woman between 35 and 50 years old in good health. Some clones in this sample may be carry-over from other donors' samples. Sequenced: PBMCs. The rearrangement links TRBV9 to TRBJ2-7; 9 bases fit TRBD2. CDR3 amino acids: CASSFTQVAGDYEQYF. CDR3 nucleotides: TGTGCCAGCAGCTTTACTCAAGTAGCGGGAGATTACGAGCAGTACTTC.